A selection of T cell receptor beta chains follows, all from one sample in a study of CD8 T cell repertoires and HIV-1 epitope variants. Clones were read by immunoSEQ multiplex PCR, and TCRdb kept only the in-frame ones, dropping some. The sample includes approximately 5,600 clones, roughly 70% of them seen just once. The antigens of these receptors remain unknown. Sequenced input: cultured CD8+ T cells derived from PBMCs. These TCRs come from a male donor with HIV. CDR3s include the opening cysteine and the closing phenylalanine or tryptophan. The order of the fields is clone size, D gene, J gene, V gene, CDR3 DNA, CDR3 protein. A D gene is named only where the DNA matches it firmly. The size of a clone is reported for some rows only, either as once, few or many, or as a class for expanded clones.

.,.,TRBJ1-4,TRBV28,TGTGCCAGTCGGCGGGACGGGATTGAAAAACTGTTTTTT,CASRRDGIEKLFF
.,.,TRBJ2-1,TRBV19,TGTGCCAGTAGTAGCTGGCGGGACTCCTACAATGAGCAGTTCTTC,CASSSWRDSYNEQFF
.,.,TRBJ1-5,TRBV29-1,TGCAGCGTTGCAGGGGCACTAAGCAATCAGCCCCAGCATTTT,CSVAGALSNQPQHF
.,TRBD1,TRBJ2-7,TRBV2,TGTGCCAGCAGTGAAGCTGGACAGGGGGCGTGGGAGCAGTACTTC,CASSEAGQGAWEQYF
.,TRBD2,TRBJ2-7,TRBV5-4,TGTGCCAGCAGCCGGGAGGGGGGAGGCGCCGGAGGGGAGCAGTACTTC,CASSREGGGAGGEQYF
.,TRBD1,TRBJ1-1,TRBV27,TGTGCCAGCAGCGGACAGGGGAAAGCTTTCTTT,CASSGQGKAFF
.,.,TRBJ2-3,TRBV28,TGTGCCAGCAGTTTATTGGGGGGAATGGATACGCAGTATTTT,CASSLLGGMDTQYF
few,.,TRBJ2-5,TRBV28,TGTGCCAGCAGCACTCGTAGGAGGGACGAGACCCAGTACTTC,CASSTRRRDETQYF
few,.,TRBJ1-3,TRBV4-1,TGCGCCAGCAGCCAAGGCGGTGCAAGGACTGGAAACACCATATATTTT,CASSQGGARTGNTIYF
.,.,TRBJ2-5,TRBV4-2,TGTGCCAGCAGCCAAACCGCCGGGGAGACCCAGTACTTC,CASSQTAGETQYF
.,.,TRBJ1-1,TRBV9,TGTGCCAGCAGCGATAGGATACAGGTATTGAACACTGAAGCTTTCTTT,CASSDRIQVLNTEAFF
.,TRBD1,TRBJ2-7,TRBV7-9,TGTGCCAGCAGCGAGATTCAGGGGGCGATCAACGAGCAGTACTTC,CASSEIQGAINEQYF
.,TRBD1,TRBJ2-1,TRBV28,TGTGCCAGCTCCCCTACGGGGGGACAGGGATGGGATGAGCAGTTCTTC,CASSPTGGQGWDEQFF
.,TRBD1,TRBJ2-7,TRBV27,TGTGCCAGCAGTACCGAAACAGGGGTACCCGAGCAGTACTTC,CASSTETGVPEQYF
once,.,TRBJ1-1,TRBV6-1,TGTGCCAGCAGTGAACAACCCCTGACCACTGAAGCTTTCTTT,CASSEQPLTTEAFF
.,TRBD1,TRBJ2-1,TRBV28,TGTGCCAGCAGTTCCGTCCAGGGGGATTACAATGAGCAGTTCTTC,CASSSVQGDYNEQFF
few,.,TRBJ1-1,TRBV6-5,TGTGCCAGCAGTTATAAAACAGGCCCCGGGGGCACTGAAGCTTTCTTT,CASSYKTGPGGTEAFF
.,.,TRBJ2-1,TRBV19,TGTGCCAGTTCTCGGGACAACTACAATGAGCAGTTCTTC,CASSRDNYNEQFF
once,.,TRBJ1-2,TRBV7-6,TGCGCCAGCAGCCTCGGTGGAGGAGGGGACTATGGCTACACCTTC,CASSLGGGGDYGYTF
few,TRBD2,TRBJ2-3,TRBV5-8,TGTGCCAGCAGCCCTACTAGCGGGGTCGCCACAGATACGCAGTATTTT,CASSPTSGVATDTQYF
.,TRBD2,TRBJ2-2,TRBV7-8,TGTGCCAGCAGCTTCTCTAGCGGGAACACCGGGGAGCTGTTTTTT,CASSFSSGNTGELFF
.,TRBD2,TRBJ2-3,TRBV28,TGTGCCAGCAGTATAATAGCGGGAGGGACAGATACGCAGTATTTT,CASSIIAGGTDTQYF
.,TRBD1,TRBJ2-7,TRBV7-6,TGTGCCAGCAGCTTAGGGGGACAGGGGTCAGTATACGAGCAGTACTTC,CASSLGGQGSVYEQYF
.,.,TRBJ1-1,TRBV15,TGTGCCACCAGCAGAGATCGGGGCGAGAACACTGAAGCTTTCTTT,CATSRDRGENTEAFF
.,TRBD1,TRBJ2-7,TRBV28,TGTGCCAGCAGTTCCCGGGGGACAGGGAACGAGCAGTACTTC,CASSSRGTGNEQYF
.,TRBD1,TRBJ1-4,TRBV7-6,TGTGCCAGCAGCGGCGGACAGGGGATCGATGAAAAACTGTTTTTT,CASSGGQGIDEKLFF
.,TRBD1,TRBJ1-1,TRBV28,TGTGCCAGCAGTTTCTGGAGGACAGGGGAGTCGAACACTGAAGCTTTCTTT,CASSFWRTGESNTEAFF
.,.,TRBJ1-2,TRBV5-4,TGTGCCAGCAGCCCTGGGGCCGATAACTATGGCTACACCTTC,CASSPGADNYGYTF
.,TRBD2,TRBJ2-1,TRBV5-4,TGTGCCAGCAGCTGGGGGTCCAGCGGGAGTGGTACTGAGCAGTTCTTC,CASSWGSSGSGTEQFF
.,TRBD2,TRBJ2-7,TRBV7-9,TGTGCCAGCAGCTTTAGCGGGAGCGAGCAGTACTTC,CASSFSGSEQYF
.,.,TRBJ1-1,TRBV28,TGTGCCAGCAGTTTTCTAGCAGGGGACACTGAAGCTTTCTTT,CASSFLAGDTEAFF
few,.,TRBJ1-1,TRBV5-1,TGCGCCAGCAGTCCTGCCATGAACACTGAAGCTTTCTTT,CASSPAMNTEAFF
once,.,TRBJ1-4,TRBV9,TGTGCCAGCAGCTCCCCGAGGGAGAAGGGGGGGGCCGAGGAAAAACTGTTTTTT,CASSSPREKGGAEEKLFF
few,TRBD1,TRBJ1-4,TRBV7-8,TGTGCCAGCAGCTGGGGACAGACCGTAGCAACTAATGAAAAACTGTTTTTT,CASSWGQTVATNEKLFF
.,.,TRBJ1-3,TRBV28,TGTGCCAGCAGTTCCACGCCAGGGATCTCTGGAAACACCATATATTTT,CASSSTPGISGNTIYF
.,.,TRBJ2-3,TRBV29-1,TGCAGCGGCGCCCTTAGAGGGGTAGATACGCAGTATTTT,CSGALRGVDTQYF
.,TRBD1,TRBJ2-2,TRBV2,TGTGCCAGCGTCGGACAGGGGGGTTCCACCGGGGAGCTGTTTTTT,CASVGQGGSTGELFF
.,TRBD2,TRBJ2-1,TRBV7-2,TGTGCCAGCAGCGAGGTAGCGGGGGCCTACAATGAGCAGTTCTTC,CASSEVAGAYNEQFF
few,.,TRBJ2-2,TRBV4-3,TGCGCCAGCAGCCAAGTCCCCTTCCGAGGGGGAGCCGGGGAGCTGTTTTTT,CASSQVPFRGGAGELFF
.,.,TRBJ1-2,TRBV6-1,TGTGCCAGCAGTGAACCGCCCGCAGGGTCGTATGGGTATGGCTACACCTTC,CASSEPPAGSYGYGYTF
once,.,TRBJ2-1,TRBV7-6,TGTGCCAGCAGCTTAGACGGTGCCAGTGAGCAGTTCTTC,CASSLDGASEQFF
few,TRBD1,TRBJ2-7,TRBV11-2,TGTGCCAGCAGCTTGGGACAGTACCTTCGTGAGCAGTACTTC,CASSLGQYLREQYF
.,TRBD1,TRBJ1-1,TRBV19,TGTGCCAGTCGACAGGGTTGGGCGGAAGCTTTCTTT,CASRQGWAEAFF
few,.,TRBJ2-3,TRBV11-2,TGTGCCAGCAGCCCATCCTCCTTTGACACAGATACGCAGTATTTT,CASSPSSFDTDTQYF
once,TRBD1,TRBJ2-7,TRBV7-9,TGTGCCAGCAGCGACCCAGGACAGGGGTCCTACGAGCAGTACTTC,CASSDPGQGSYEQYF
.,.,TRBJ1-5,TRBV25-1,TGTGCCAGCAGTGAATTTGGAGGAGGCAATCAGCCCCAGCATTTT,CASSEFGGGNQPQHF
few,.,TRBJ2-7,TRBV27,TGTGCCAGCGGGGGCTTCCTCTCCTACGAGCAGTACTTC,CASGGFLSYEQYF
.,TRBD1,TRBJ2-1,TRBV7-9,TGTGCCAGCTTTTATTCGTCTCTTGGACAGGGGTATGAGCAGTTCTTC,CASFYSSLGQGYEQFF
.,.,TRBJ2-3,TRBV7-9,TGTGCCAGCAGCAAGGTGCTAGCGTCAGATACGCAGTATTTT,CASSKVLASDTQYF
.,TRBD1,TRBJ1-1,TRBV13,TGTGCCAGCTTAGGGACAGTTTTAAGAGGCACTGAAGCTTTCTTT,CASLGTVLRGTEAFF
.,.,TRBJ2-1,TRBV18,TGTGCCAGCTCACGAGACTGGGGGCAAGCGGGAAGCTCCTACAATGAGCAGTTCTTC,CASSRDWGQAGSSYNEQFF
.,.,TRBJ2-1,TRBV29-1,TGCAGCGTCCTCCAAAGGGCCAATGAGCAGTTCTTC,CSVLQRANEQFF
.,TRBD2,TRBJ2-1,TRBV13,TGTGCCAGCAGCTTACTGCGGGGGGGCCCCAATGAGCAGTTCTTC,CASSLLRGGPNEQFF
.,.,TRBJ2-7,TRBV4-2,TGTGCCAGCAGCCAAGGTAATGGCGAGCAGTACTTC,CASSQGNGEQYF